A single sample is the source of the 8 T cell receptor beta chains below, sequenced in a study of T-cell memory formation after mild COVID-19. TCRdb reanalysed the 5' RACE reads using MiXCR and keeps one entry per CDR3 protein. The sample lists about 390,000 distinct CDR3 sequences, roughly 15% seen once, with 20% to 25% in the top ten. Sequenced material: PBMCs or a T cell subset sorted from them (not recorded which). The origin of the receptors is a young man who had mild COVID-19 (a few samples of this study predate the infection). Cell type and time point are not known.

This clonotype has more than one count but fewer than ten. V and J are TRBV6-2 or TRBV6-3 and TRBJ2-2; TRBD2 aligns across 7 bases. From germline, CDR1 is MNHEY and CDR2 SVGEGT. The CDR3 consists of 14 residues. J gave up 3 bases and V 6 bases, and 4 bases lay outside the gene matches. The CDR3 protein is CASRFLADTGELFF. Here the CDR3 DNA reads TGTGCCAGCAGGTTTCTAGCGGACACCGGGGAGCTGTTTTTT.

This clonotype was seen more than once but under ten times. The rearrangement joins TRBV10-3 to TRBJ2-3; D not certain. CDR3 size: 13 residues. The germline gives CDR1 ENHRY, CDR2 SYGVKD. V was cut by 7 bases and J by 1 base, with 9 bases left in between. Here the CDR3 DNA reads TGTGCCATCACCCAGCAGGGCACAGATACGCAGTATTTT. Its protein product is CAITQQGTDTQYF.

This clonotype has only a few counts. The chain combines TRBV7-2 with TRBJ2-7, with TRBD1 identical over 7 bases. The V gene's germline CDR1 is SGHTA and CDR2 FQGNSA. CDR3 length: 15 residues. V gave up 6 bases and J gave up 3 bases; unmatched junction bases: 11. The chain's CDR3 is CASRPGQANYYEQYF. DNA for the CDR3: TGTGCCAGCAGACCTGGACAGGCCAATTACTACGAGCAGTACTTC.

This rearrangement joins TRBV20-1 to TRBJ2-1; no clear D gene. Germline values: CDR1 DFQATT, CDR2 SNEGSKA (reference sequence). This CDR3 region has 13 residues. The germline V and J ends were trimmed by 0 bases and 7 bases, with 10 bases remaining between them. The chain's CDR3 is CSARDPKENEQFF. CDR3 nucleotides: TGCAGTGCTAGAGATCCCAAGGAGAATGAGCAGTTCTTC.

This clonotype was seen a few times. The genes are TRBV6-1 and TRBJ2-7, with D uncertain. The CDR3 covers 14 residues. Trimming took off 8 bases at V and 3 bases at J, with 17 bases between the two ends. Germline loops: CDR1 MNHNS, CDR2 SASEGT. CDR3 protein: CASAEGIGVYEQYV. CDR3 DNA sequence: TGTGCCAGCGCAGAAGGGATTGGGGTCTACGAGCAGTACGTC.

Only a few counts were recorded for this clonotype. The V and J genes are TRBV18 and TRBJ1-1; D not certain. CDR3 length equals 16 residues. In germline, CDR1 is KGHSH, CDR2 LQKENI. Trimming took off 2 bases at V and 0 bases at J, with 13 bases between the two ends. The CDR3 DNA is TGTGCCAGCTCACCAACCGGGCTCAGCATGAACACTGAAGCTTTCTTT. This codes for CASSPTGLSMNTEAFF.

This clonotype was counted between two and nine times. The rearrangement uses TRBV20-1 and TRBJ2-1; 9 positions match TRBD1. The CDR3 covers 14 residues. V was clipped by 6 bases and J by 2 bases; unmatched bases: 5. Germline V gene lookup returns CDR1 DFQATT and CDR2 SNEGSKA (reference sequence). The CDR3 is CSAARDRAYNEQFF. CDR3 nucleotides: TGCAGTGCCGCTCGGGACAGGGCCTACAATGAGCAGTTCTTC.

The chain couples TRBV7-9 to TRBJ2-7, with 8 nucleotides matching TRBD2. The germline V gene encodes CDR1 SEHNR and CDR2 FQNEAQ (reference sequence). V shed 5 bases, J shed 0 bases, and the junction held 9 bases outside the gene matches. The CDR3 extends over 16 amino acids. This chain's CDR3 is CASSRLSGGPSYEQYF. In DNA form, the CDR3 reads TGTGCCAGCAGCCGACTGAGCGGGGGACCCTCCTACGAGCAGTACTTC.